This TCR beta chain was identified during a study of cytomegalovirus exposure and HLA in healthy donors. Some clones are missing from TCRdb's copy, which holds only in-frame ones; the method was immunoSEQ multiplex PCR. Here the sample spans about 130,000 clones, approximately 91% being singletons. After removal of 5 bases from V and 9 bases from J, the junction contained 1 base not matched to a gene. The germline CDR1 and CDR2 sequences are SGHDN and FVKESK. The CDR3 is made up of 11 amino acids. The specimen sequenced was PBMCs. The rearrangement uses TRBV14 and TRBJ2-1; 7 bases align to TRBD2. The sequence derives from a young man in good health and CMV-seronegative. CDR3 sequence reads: CASSGGGEQFF. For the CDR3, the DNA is TGTGCCAGCAGCGGGGGGGGTGAGCAGTTCTTC. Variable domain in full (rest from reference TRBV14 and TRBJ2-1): EAGVTQFPSHSVIEKGQTVTLRCDPISGHDNLYWYRRVMGKEIKFLLHFVKESKQDESGMPNNRFLAERTGGTYSTLKVQPAELEDSGVYFCASSGGGEQFFGPGTRLTVL.